The subject of this entry is one T cell receptor (beta chain). The data are from a study of blood T cell repertoires in COVID-19. At the level of the study: From the United States, Italy and Spain came samples of acute and convalescent COVID-19. The cDNA or gDNA used as material had been derived from T cells, B-cell-depleted T cells, or PBMCs.

The ends were cut back, 3 bases at V and 8 bases at J, with 7 bases in the middle. Germline CDR1 reads SGHAT; CDR2 reads FQNNGV. CDR3 size: 11 residues. Measured with immunoSEQ multiplex PCR; TCRdb has only the in-frame clones, and not every one. Of about 260,000 clones in the sample, 85% to 90% were seen once. The TCR originated in a woman aged 40 to 50 with acute or convalescent COVID-19. This chain links TRBV11-2 with TRBJ1-1; D is unresolved. Sequenced input: peripheral blood. The CDR3 DNA follows: TGTGCCAGCAGCTTTAATCGGGAAGCTTTCTTT. Translating it yields CASSFNREAFF.